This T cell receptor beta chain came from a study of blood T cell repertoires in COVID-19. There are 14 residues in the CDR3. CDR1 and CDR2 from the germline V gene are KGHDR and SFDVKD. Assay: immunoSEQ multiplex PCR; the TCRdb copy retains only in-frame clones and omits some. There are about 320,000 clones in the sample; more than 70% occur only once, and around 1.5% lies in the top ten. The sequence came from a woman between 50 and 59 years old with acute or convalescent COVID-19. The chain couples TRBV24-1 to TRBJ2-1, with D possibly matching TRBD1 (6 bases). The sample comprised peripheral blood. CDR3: CAKLGQGLTGEQFF. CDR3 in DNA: TGTGCAAAGCTGGGTCAGGGGCTTACCGGTGAGCAGTTCTTC.